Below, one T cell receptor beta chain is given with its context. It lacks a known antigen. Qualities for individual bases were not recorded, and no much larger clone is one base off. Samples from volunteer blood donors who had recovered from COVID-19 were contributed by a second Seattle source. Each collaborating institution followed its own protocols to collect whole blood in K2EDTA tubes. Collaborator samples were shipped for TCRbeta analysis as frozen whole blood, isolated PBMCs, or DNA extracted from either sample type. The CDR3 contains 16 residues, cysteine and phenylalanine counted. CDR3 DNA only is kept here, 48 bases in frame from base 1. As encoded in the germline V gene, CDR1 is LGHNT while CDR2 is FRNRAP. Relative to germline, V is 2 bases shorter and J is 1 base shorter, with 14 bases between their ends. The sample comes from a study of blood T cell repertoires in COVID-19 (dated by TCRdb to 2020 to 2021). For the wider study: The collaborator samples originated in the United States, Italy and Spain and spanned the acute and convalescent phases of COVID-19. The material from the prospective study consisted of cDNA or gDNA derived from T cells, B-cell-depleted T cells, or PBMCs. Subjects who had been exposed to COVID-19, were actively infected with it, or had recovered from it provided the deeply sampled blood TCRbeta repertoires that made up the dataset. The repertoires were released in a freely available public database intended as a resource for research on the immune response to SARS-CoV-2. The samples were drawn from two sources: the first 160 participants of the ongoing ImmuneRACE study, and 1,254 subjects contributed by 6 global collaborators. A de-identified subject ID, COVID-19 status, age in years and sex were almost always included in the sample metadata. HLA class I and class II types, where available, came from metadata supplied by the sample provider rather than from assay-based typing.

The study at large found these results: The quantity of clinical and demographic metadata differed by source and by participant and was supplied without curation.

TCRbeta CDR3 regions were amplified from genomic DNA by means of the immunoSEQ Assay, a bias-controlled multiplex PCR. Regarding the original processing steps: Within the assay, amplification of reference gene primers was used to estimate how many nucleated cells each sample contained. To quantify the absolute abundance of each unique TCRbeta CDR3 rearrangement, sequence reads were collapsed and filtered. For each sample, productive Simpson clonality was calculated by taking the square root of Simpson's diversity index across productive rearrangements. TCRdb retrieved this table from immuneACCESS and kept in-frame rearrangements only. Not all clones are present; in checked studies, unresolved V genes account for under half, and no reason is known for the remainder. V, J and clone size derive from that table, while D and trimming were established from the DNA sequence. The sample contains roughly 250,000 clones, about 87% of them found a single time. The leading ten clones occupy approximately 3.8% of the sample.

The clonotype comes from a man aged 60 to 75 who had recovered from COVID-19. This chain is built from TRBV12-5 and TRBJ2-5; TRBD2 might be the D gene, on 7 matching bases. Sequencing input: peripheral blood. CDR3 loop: CASGLLVGGPQETQYF. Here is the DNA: TGTGCTAGTGGTTTGTTGGTGGGGGGGCCCCAAGAGACCCAGTACTTC.